Listed below are T cell receptor beta chains from one sample, sequenced in a study of blood T cell repertoires in COVID-19. Only in-frame clones appear in the TCRdb table, and some are missing; sequencing was by immunoSEQ multiplex PCR. The sample contains approximately 90,000 clones, around 82% of which appear only once. Sequencing used peripheral blood. These receptors were taken from a woman older than 75 with acute or convalescent COVID-19. CDR3s include the opening cysteine and the closing phenylalanine or tryptophan. A D gene is named only where the DNA matches it firmly. Rows may omit the clone size; those that give it use once, few, many or a size class.

v_gene: TRBV24-1; d_gene: TRBD2; j_gene: TRBJ2-2; abundance: .; CDR3aa: CATSMGSGRAGTGELFF; CDR3nt: TGTGCCACCAGTATGGGTAGCGGGAGAGCGGGCACCGGGGAGCTGTTTTTT
v_gene: TRBV6-5; d_gene: TRBD2; j_gene: TRBJ2-5; abundance: .; CDR3aa: CASSLAGASQETQYF; CDR3nt: TGTGCCAGCAGTTTAGCGGGGGCCTCCCAAGAGACCCAGTACTTC
v_gene: TRBV21-1; d_gene: .; j_gene: TRBJ2-1; abundance: .; CDR3aa: CASSKETGGSYNEQFF; CDR3nt: TGTGCCAGCAGCAAAGAGACGGGAGGCTCCTACAATGAGCAGTTCTTC
v_gene: TRBV3-1/TRBV3-2; d_gene: TRBD2; j_gene: TRBJ2-7; abundance: .; CDR3aa: CASSQVRLAGVPYEQYF; CDR3nt: TGTGCCAGCAGCCAAGTTCGACTAGCGGGAGTACCCTACGAGCAGTACTTC
v_gene: TRBV5-1; d_gene: .; j_gene: TRBJ2-1; abundance: few; CDR3aa: CASSLSDSSYNEQFF; CDR3nt: TGCGCCAGCAGCTTGTCTGACAGCTCCTACAATGAGCAGTTCTTC
v_gene: TRBV5-4; d_gene: .; j_gene: TRBJ1-4; abundance: .; CDR3aa: CASSLSGRGEKLFF; CDR3nt: TGTGCCAGCAGCTTGAGCGGGAGGGGGGAAAAACTGTTTTTT
v_gene: TRBV6-4; d_gene: .; j_gene: TRBJ1-2; abundance: .; CDR3aa: CASSDSGQRNYGYTF; CDR3nt: TGTGCCAGCAGTGACTCAGGACAAAGAAACTATGGCTACACCTTC
v_gene: TRBV2; d_gene: .; j_gene: TRBJ2-5; abundance: .; CDR3aa: CASTYQETQYF; CDR3nt: TGTGCCAGCACATACCAAGAGACCCAGTACTTC
v_gene: TRBV15; d_gene: .; j_gene: TRBJ1-2; abundance: .; CDR3aa: CATSRDRGGAQGYTF; CDR3nt: TGTGCCACCAGCAGAGATCGAGGGGGGGCGCAGGGCTACACCTTC
v_gene: TRBV5-1; d_gene: .; j_gene: TRBJ1-3; abundance: .; CDR3aa: CASSLDSFGNTIYF; CDR3nt: TGCGCCAGCAGCTTGGACAGTTTCGGAAACACCATATATTTT
v_gene: TRBV6-1; d_gene: TRBD1; j_gene: TRBJ1-2; abundance: .; CDR3aa: CASSEAGQGVFGYTF; CDR3nt: TGTGCCAGCAGTGAAGCCGGACAGGGGGTATTTGGCTACACCTTC
v_gene: TRBV11-1; d_gene: .; j_gene: TRBJ2-5; abundance: .; CDR3aa: CASSLDREETQYF; CDR3nt: TGTGCCAGCAGCTTAGACAGGGAAGAGACCCAGTACTTC
v_gene: TRBV10-1; d_gene: .; j_gene: TRBJ1-6; abundance: few; CDR3aa: CASSEGQDNSPLHF; CDR3nt: TGCGCCAGCAGTGAGGGACAAGATAATTCACCCCTCCACTTT
v_gene: TRBV18; d_gene: TRBD2; j_gene: TRBJ2-7; abundance: few; CDR3aa: CASSPSGRALEQYF; CDR3nt: TGTGCCAGCTCACCATCCGGGAGGGCTCTCGAGCAGTACTTC
v_gene: TRBV14; d_gene: .; j_gene: TRBJ2-5; abundance: once; CDR3aa: CASSQGEAGTQYF; CDR3nt: TGTGCCAGCAGCCAAGGGGAAGCGGGGACCCAGTACTTC
v_gene: TRBV4-2; d_gene: .; j_gene: TRBJ2-5; abundance: few; CDR3aa: CASSQESSQETQYF; CDR3nt: TGTGCCAGCAGCCAAGAATCTAGCCAGGAGACCCAGTACTTC
v_gene: TRBV11-2; d_gene: .; j_gene: TRBJ1-1; abundance: once; CDR3aa: CASSLAARNTEAFF; CDR3nt: TGTGCCAGCAGCTTAGCTGCCAGAAACACTGAAGCTTTCTTT
v_gene: TRBV5-6; d_gene: TRBD1; j_gene: TRBJ1-3; abundance: few; CDR3aa: CASSSRMLTGASGNTIYF; CDR3nt: TGTGCCAGCAGCTCACGCATGCTGACAGGGGCCTCTGGAAACACCATATATTTT
v_gene: TRBV5-4; d_gene: TRBD2; j_gene: TRBJ2-5; abundance: .; CDR3aa: CASSSMAGGQGETQYF; CDR3nt: TGTGCCAGCAGCTCTATGGCGGGGGGGCAGGGGGAGACCCAGTACTTC
v_gene: TRBV6-5; d_gene: .; j_gene: TRBJ1-3; abundance: .; CDR3aa: CASSYSGVGNTIYF; CDR3nt: TGTGCCAGCAGTTACTCCGGGGTTGGAAACACCATATATTTT
v_gene: TRBV5-1; d_gene: .; j_gene: TRBJ2-3; abundance: .; CDR3aa: CASSLDGTSTDTQYF; CDR3nt: TGCGCCAGCAGCTTAGACGGGACTAGCACAGATACGCAGTATTTT
v_gene: TRBV9; d_gene: TRBD2; j_gene: TRBJ2-1; abundance: .; CDR3aa: CASSGTSRNEQFF; CDR3nt: TGTGCCAGCAGCGGGACTAGCCGCAATGAGCAGTTCTTC
v_gene: TRBV6-5; d_gene: .; j_gene: TRBJ1-2; abundance: .; CDR3aa: CASSYLRGGALNGYTF; CDR3nt: TGTGCCAGCAGTTACCTCCGGGGGGGGGCGTTAAATGGCTACACCTTC
v_gene: TRBV2; d_gene: TRBD1; j_gene: TRBJ2-4; abundance: .; CDR3aa: CASSESPGQGGSYIQYF; CDR3nt: TGTGCCAGCAGTGAAAGCCCGGGACAGGGGGGGAGTTACATTCAGTACTTC
v_gene: TRBV7-2; d_gene: TRBD1; j_gene: TRBJ2-7; abundance: .; CDR3aa: CASSKGQGPYEQYF; CDR3nt: TGTGCCAGCAGCAAGGGACAGGGACCCTACGAGCAGTACTTC
v_gene: TRBV5-1; d_gene: TRBD2; j_gene: TRBJ2-1; abundance: .; CDR3aa: CASSADTSGGYNEQFF; CDR3nt: TGCGCCAGCAGCGCGGACACTAGCGGGGGTTACAATGAGCAGTTCTTC
v_gene: TRBV6-5; d_gene: TRBD1; j_gene: TRBJ2-7; abundance: once; CDR3aa: CASRQGQGFEQYF; CDR3nt: TGTGCCAGCAGGCAGGGACAGGGGTTCGAGCAGTACTTC
v_gene: TRBV3-1/TRBV3-2; d_gene: .; j_gene: TRBJ1-1; abundance: .; CDR3aa: CASSDFGGPNTEAFF; CDR3nt: TGTGCCAGCAGCGATTTTGGAGGCCCGAACACTGAAGCTTTCTTT
v_gene: TRBV10-1; d_gene: .; j_gene: TRBJ2-5; abundance: .; CDR3aa: CASSPQGVETQYF; CDR3nt: TGCGCCAGCAGCCCTCAAGGGGTTGAGACCCAGTACTTC
v_gene: TRBV2; d_gene: .; j_gene: TRBJ1-2; abundance: .; CDR3aa: CASRQERGYTF; CDR3nt: TGTGCCAGCAGACAGGAGCGCGGCTACACCTTC
v_gene: TRBV19; d_gene: .; j_gene: TRBJ2-1; abundance: .; CDR3aa: CASTESGYNEQFF; CDR3nt: TGTGCCAGTACCGAGAGTGGTTACAATGAGCAGTTCTTC
v_gene: TRBV28; d_gene: .; j_gene: TRBJ2-7; abundance: .; CDR3aa: CASSLSRRGTATYEQYF; CDR3nt: TGTGCCAGCAGTTTAAGTAGGCGCGGGACAGCCACCTACGAGCAGTACTTC
v_gene: TRBV19; d_gene: TRBD2; j_gene: TRBJ2-5; abundance: .; CDR3aa: CASSGTSGGIQETQYF; CDR3nt: TGTGCCTCCTCCGGGACTAGCGGGGGGATACAAGAGACCCAGTACTTC
v_gene: TRBV19; d_gene: TRBD1; j_gene: TRBJ2-7; abundance: few; CDR3aa: CASSTPGDRGPVEYF; CDR3nt: TGTGCCAGTAGTACCCCTGGGGACAGGGGGCCGGTGGAGTACTTC
v_gene: TRBV5-1; d_gene: .; j_gene: TRBJ2-3; abundance: .; CDR3aa: CASSLDVLSTDTQYF; CDR3nt: TGCGCCAGCAGCTTGGATGTTCTGAGCACAGATACGCAGTATTTT
v_gene: TRBV12-5; d_gene: .; j_gene: TRBJ1-2; abundance: .; CDR3aa: CASGPTGTNYGYTF; CDR3nt: TGTGCTAGTGGCCCTACCGGGACTAACTATGGCTACACCTTC
v_gene: TRBV6-5; d_gene: .; j_gene: TRBJ2-3; abundance: .; CDR3aa: CASSRDGPSRTQYF; CDR3nt: TGTGCCAGCAGTCGCGATGGGCCCTCTCGCACGCAGTATTTT
v_gene: TRBV5-1; d_gene: .; j_gene: TRBJ2-1; abundance: .; CDR3aa: CASTSSTVQFF; CDR3nt: TGCGCCAGCACCTCCTCTACGGTTCAGTTCTTC
v_gene: TRBV6-1; d_gene: .; j_gene: TRBJ1-5; abundance: .; CDR3aa: CASSEGRGPNQPQHF; CDR3nt: TGTGCCAGCAGTGAAGGGCGGGGCCCTAATCAGCCCCAGCATTTT
v_gene: TRBV25-1; d_gene: .; j_gene: TRBJ1-2; abundance: .; CDR3aa: CASRGTLHYGYTF; CDR3nt: TGTGCCAGCCGGGGGACTTTGCACTATGGCTACACCTTC
v_gene: TRBV9; d_gene: .; j_gene: TRBJ1-1; abundance: .; CDR3aa: CASSALGQNTEAFF; CDR3nt: TGTGCCAGCAGCGCACTGGGACAGAACACTGAAGCTTTCTTT